This T cell receptor (beta chain) was recorded in a study of identical twins. The germline V gene has CDR1 DFQATT and CDR2 SNEGSKA (reference sequence). The CDR3 sequence is 18 residues long. Trimming stripped 4 bases from V and 4 bases from J, with 29 bases between. This clonotype turned up a few times. TCRdb reanalysed the 5' RACE reads using MiXCR and keeps one entry per CDR3 protein. The data contain under 250,000 distinct CDR3 sequences, 12% of them singletons. The data also belong to a second study, concerning yellow fever vaccine responses in identical twins.

The source of this sequence is a woman aged 18 to 35 in good health. The V call is TRBV20-1, the J call TRBJ2-7, with D maybe TRBD2 (5 bases). The sequenced sample was memory (CD45RO+) T cells sorted from blood. CDR3 DNA sequence: TGCAGTGCTAACCGTAGACGGGCGGGTCTTCGCCCCTCTTACGAGCAGTACTTC. The encoded protein is CSANRRRAGLRPSYEQYF.